This TCR beta chain derives from a study of T cells in Graves' hyperthyroidism and ophthalmopathy. General study findings and limits: From stable hyperthyroidism, ophthalmopathy was set apart by a 13 V-J model.

This CDR3 has 16 residues. V lost 5 bases to trimming and J lost 1 base, with 15 bases between them. Germline values: CDR1 PRHDT, CDR2 FYEKMQ (reference sequence). This clonotype has at least ten counts. What it binds is not known. Amplification targeted TCR beta CDR3 regions from RNA transcripts. A set of HTBI primers served as the primers for a first-round RT-PCR of the TCR CDR3. TCRdb passed the multiplex PCR reads through MiXCR, listing each CDR3 protein once. Of some 720,000 distinct CDR3 sequences in the sample, approximately 16% are singletons; the top ten hold under 8.5%. PBMCs were obtained from over 8.5 ml fresh peripheral blood.

The specimen sequenced was blood. The chain joins TRBV13 to TRBJ2-1; no clear D. The origin of this receptor is a man aged 18 to 30 with Graves' hyperthyroidism. DNA for the CDR3: TGTGCCAGCAGCCCCGCCAAGGGCGCTTCCTACAATGAGCAGTTCTTC. It is translated as CASSPAKGASYNEQFF.